Each of the 5 T cell receptor beta chains below was sequenced from the same sample in a study of blood T cell repertoires in COVID-19. TCRdb keeps only in-frame clones here, not all; method: immunoSEQ multiplex PCR. Among about 180,000 clones listed, about 83% were seen once. The sample taken for sequencing was PBMCs or T cells enriched from blood (not recorded which). These receptors were obtained from a woman aged 25 to 39 who had recovered from COVID-19.

J is TRBJ2-2 and V is TRBV30; no clear D. V lost 0 bases, J lost 5 bases, and 7 bases lay in between. This CDR3 spans 13 amino acids. CDR1 is GTSNPN, CDR2 SVGIG, per germline (reference sequence). The DNA for the CDR3 is TGTGCCTGGAGTGTACAAGTTACCGGGGAGCTGTTTTTT. It yields the protein CAWSVQVTGELFF.

This chain connects TRBV29-1 to TRBJ2-1, with TRBD2 identical over 11 bases. Germline CDR1 reads SQVTM; CDR2 reads ANQGSEA. The trim removed 1 base at V and 8 bases at J, leaving 7 bases unmatched. This CDR3 region has 15 residues. The CDR3 region is CSVEGGLAGGDEQFF. In nucleotides, the CDR3 is TGCAGCGTTGAAGGCGGGCTAGCGGGAGGCGATGAGCAGTTCTTC.

The chain uses TRBV9 and TRBJ2-2; D gene unclear. V lost 1 base to trimming and J lost 4 bases, with 5 bases between them. Looked up from germline, CDR1 is SGDLS and CDR2 is YYNGEE. This CDR3 contains 13 residues. CDR3 DNA sequence: TGTGCCAGCAGCGTAACGAGCACCGGGGAGCTGTTTTTT. It encodes CASSVTSTGELFF.

This chain joins TRBV4-1 and TRBJ2-5; TRBD2 aligns across 12 bases. The CDR3 length is 15 residues. The J segment lost 3 bases and the V segment lost 4 bases, leaving 3 bases of the junction unmatched. The germline V gene encodes CDR1 MGHRA and CDR2 YSYEKL. Written as DNA, the CDR3 is TGCGCCAGCAGCCCTAGCGGGAGGGCCGAAGAGACCCAGTACTTC. Translating it yields CASSPSGRAEETQYF.

V is TRBV29-1 and J is TRBJ1-2, with 9 positions matching TRBD1. This CDR3 region has 14 residues. The germline V gene encodes CDR1 SQVTM and CDR2 ANQGSEA. J gave up 3 bases and V 7 bases, and 9 bases lay outside the gene matches. For the CDR3, the DNA is TGCAGCGATACGGGACAGGGTGGGTACTATGGCTACACCTTC. Translated: CSDTGQGGYYGYTF.